Presented here are 13 T cell receptor beta chains from one specimen sequenced in a study of T cell repertoires in ileal Crohn's disease. Sequencing used immunoSEQ multiplex PCR; TCRdb keeps in-frame clones, though not all of them. The sample yields about 7,200 clones, about 83% seen once. The time point denotes: inflamed ileum from the surgical specimen. Source material: ileal tissue. The receptors come from an adult with Crohn's disease.

The V gene is TRBV11-3, the J gene TRBJ1-1; D unresolved. Germline V lookup: CDR1 SGHNT, CDR2 YENEEA. This CDR3 comprises 13 residues. V gave up 0 bases and J gave up 4 bases, with 6 bases separating them. As DNA, the CDR3 is TGTGCCAGCAGCTTAGAGGATGGCACTGAAGCTTTCTTT. Protein: CASSLEDGTEAFF.

The J gene is TRBJ1-1, the V gene TRBV13; possibly TRBD1 for D (6 bases). V lost 4 bases to trimming and J lost 5 bases, with 14 bases between them. The CDR3 is 14 residues long. Germline values: CDR1 PRHDT, CDR2 FYEKMQ (reference sequence). The CDR3 bases are TGTGCCAGCAGCTCTACAGGGATGGGAACTGAAGCTTTCTTT. As protein: CASSSTGMGTEAFF.

V and J are TRBV10-1 and TRBJ2-1, with 8 bases identical to TRBD2. V dropped 6 bases and J dropped 3; count of bases not matched to a gene: 10. The CDR3 sequence is 16 residues long. Looked up from germline, CDR1 is WNHNN and CDR2 is SYGVQD (reference sequence). CDR3 DNA: TGCGCCAGCAGCCCAAAGGGACTAGAAATCTACAATGAGCAGTTCTTC. Translated: CASSPKGLEIYNEQFF.

CDR3 nucleotide sequence: TGTGCCAGCAGCCGACTGAACATGAACACTGAAGCTTTCTTT. Its protein product is CASSRLNMNTEAFF. The chain has TRBV2 and TRBJ1-1; no clear D. This CDR3 has 14 residues. Germline assignment: CDR1 SNHLY and CDR2 FYNNEI. The germline V and J ends were trimmed by 6 bases and 0 bases, with 11 bases remaining between them.

The chain uses TRBV11-1 and TRBJ2-1; D not certain. CDR3 size: 15 residues. Trimming removed 5 bases at V and 0 bases at J, with 11 bases between. CDR1 and CDR2 (germline): SGHAT, FQDESV (reference sequence). The CDR3 bases are TGTGCCAGCAGCCGGGTCAGGCGCTCCTACAATGAGCAGTTCTTC. It yields the protein CASSRVRRSYNEQFF.

This clone appeared once. The chain uses TRBV9 and TRBJ1-2, with D possibly being TRBD1 (6 bases). Germline CDR1 and CDR2: SGDLS and YYNGEE. This CDR3 contains 13 residues. V dropped 3 bases and J dropped 4 bases, with 10 bases sitting between them. The chain's CDR3 is CASSAGATYGYTF. CDR3 sequence (DNA): TGTGCCAGCAGCGCAGGGGCAACCTATGGCTACACCTTC.

The V gene is TRBV7-6, the J gene TRBJ2-3; no clear D gene. Trimming left V 5 bases short and J 4 bases short, with 16 bases between. The germline V gene has CDR1 SGHVS and CDR2 FNYEAQ. CDR3 length: 15 residues. CDR3 sequence reads: CASSQVAYRADTQYF. CDR3 DNA: TGTGCCAGCAGCCAAGTGGCCTATAGGGCAGATACGCAGTATTTT.

This chain connects TRBV6-5 to TRBJ2-2, with a tentative D call TRBD2 (7 bases). The CDR3 spans 15 residues. The V gene lost 0 bases and the J gene lost 4 bases, with 9 bases spanning the gap. Germline V gives CDR1 MNHEY, CDR2 SVGAGI. The CDR3: CASSYSRGGTGELFF. In nucleotides, the CDR3 is TGTGCCAGCAGTTACTCGAGGGGGGGCACCGGGGAGCTGTTTTTT.

The V gene is TRBV7-2, the J gene TRBJ2-2; D is perhaps TRBD2 (6 bases). The CDR3 sequence is 13 residues long. Per the germline V gene, CDR1 is SGHTA and CDR2 is FQGNSA. V was cut by 3 bases and J by 6 bases, with 8 bases left in between. The CDR3 protein is CASSLGGSGELFF. CDR3 nucleotides: TGTGCCAGCAGCTTGGGGGGATCCGGGGAGCTGTTTTTT.

The V call is TRBV15, the J call TRBJ2-3; D is perhaps TRBD1 or TRBD2 (6 bases each). CDR1 is LNHNV and CDR2 is YYDKDF in the germline V gene (reference sequence). CDR3 size: 15 residues. V was clipped by 1 base and J by 4 bases, with 12 bases between them. CDR3 coding DNA: TGTGCCACCAGCAGAGGGACAAGGGGGGCAGATACGCAGTATTTT. Its protein is CATSRGTRGADTQYF. The entire variable domain, with the rest obtained from reference TRBV15 and TRBJ2-3, is as follows: DAMVIQNPRYQVTQFGKPVTLSCSQTLNHNVMYWYQQKSSQAPKLLFHYYDKDFNNEADTPDNFQSRRPNTSFCFLDIRSPGLGDTAMYLCATSRGTRGADTQYFGPGTRLTVL.

The rearrangement joins TRBV11-2 to TRBJ1-2, with D maybe TRBD1 (6 bases). CDR3 length: 15 amino acids. Trimming took off 5 bases at V and 1 base at J, with 14 bases between the two ends. Germline lookup yields CDR1 SGHAT and CDR2 FQNNGV. The CDR3 bases are TGTGCCAGCAGCGTGAGAGGGGGGGGTAACTATGGCTACACCTTC. Its translation is CASSVRGGGNYGYTF.

This rearrangement joins TRBV2 to TRBJ2-7; possible D gene TRBD1, 5 bases. The CDR3 covers 16 residues. V was cut by 2 bases and J by 12 bases, with 26 bases left in between. Germline CDR1 reads SNHLY; CDR2 reads FYNNEI. CDR3 coding DNA: TGTGCCAGCAGTGAACTCAGGGCCTCTTTCAGGAACGGCCTGTACTTC. This translates into CASSELRASFRNGLYF.

V and J are TRBV18 and TRBJ2-7; 9 nucleotides match TRBD1. V gave up 5 bases and J gave up 2 bases; unmatched junction bases: 7. Germline V lookup: CDR1 KGHSH, CDR2 LQKENI. This CDR3 has 15 residues. In nucleotides, the CDR3 is TGTGCCAGCTCAACGCGACAGGGGGGTCCCTACGAGCAGTACTTC. This translates into CASSTRQGGPYEQYF.